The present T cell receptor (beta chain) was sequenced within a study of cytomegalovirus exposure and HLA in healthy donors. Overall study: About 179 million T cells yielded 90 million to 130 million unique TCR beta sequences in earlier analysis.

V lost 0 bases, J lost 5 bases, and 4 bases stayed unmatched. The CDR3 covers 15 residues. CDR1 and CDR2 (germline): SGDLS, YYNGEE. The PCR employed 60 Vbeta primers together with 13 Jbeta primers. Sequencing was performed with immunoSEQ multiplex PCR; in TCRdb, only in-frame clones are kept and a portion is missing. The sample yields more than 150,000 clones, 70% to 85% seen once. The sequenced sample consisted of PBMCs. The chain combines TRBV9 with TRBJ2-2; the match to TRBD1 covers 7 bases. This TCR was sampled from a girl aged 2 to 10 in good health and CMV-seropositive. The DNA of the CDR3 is TGTGCCAGCAGCGTAGAGACAGGGAGTACCGGGGAGCTGTTTTTT. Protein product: CASSVETGSTGELFF.